Following are 10 T cell receptor beta chains from one sample sequenced in a study of T-cell memory formation after mild COVID-19. TCRdb analysed the 5' RACE reads with MiXCR anew, one entry per CDR3 protein. The table has about 90,000 distinct CDR3 sequences, about an eighth seen once. What was sequenced was PBMCs or a T cell subset sorted from them (not recorded which). These receptors came from an adult woman who had mild COVID-19 (a few samples of this study predate the infection). Cell type and time point are not known.

This clonotype was seen only a few times. The CDR3 region has the DNA TGTGCCAGCAGTGTTTACACAGGGTACAATGAGCAGTTCTTC. As protein: CASSVYTGYNEQFF. This chain connects TRBV6-1 to TRBJ2-1; possibly TRBD1 for D (6 bases). The CDR3 loop spans 14 amino acids. Germline CDR1 MNHNS, CDR2 SASEGT. V was trimmed by 4 bases and J by 4 bases, leaving 11 bases between them.

This clonotype showed up just a few times. This rearrangement joins TRBV20-1 to TRBJ2-3; no firm D call. Germline V lookup: CDR1 DFQATT, CDR2 SNEGSKA (reference sequence). With 8 bases removed from V and 3 bases from J, the gap between germline ends came to 15 bases. The CDR3 is made up of 13 amino acids. In nucleotides, the CDR3 is TGCAGTATCTGGACCCTCGGGACAGATACGCAGTATTTT. Translating gives CSIWTLGTDTQYF.

In its sample, this clonotype is medium-sized. The V call is TRBV7-2, the J call TRBJ2-1; the D is unclear. The CDR3 loop spans 15 amino acids. CDR1 is SGHTA, CDR2 FQGNSA, per germline. V lost 1 base, J lost 5 bases, and 12 bases lay in between. The CDR3 DNA reads as TGTGCCAGCAGCTTAGTTGGCGGAAACGACAATGAGCAGTTCTTC. Protein: CASSLVGGNDNEQFF.

This clonotype showed up just a few times. This chain joins TRBV27 and TRBJ1-1, with D perhaps matching TRBD1 (6 bases). CDR1 is MNHEY and CDR2 is SMNVEV in the germline V gene (reference sequence). The CDR3 is 15 amino acids. V lost 3 bases and J 0 bases, leaving 11 bases between the germline ends. The CDR3 here is CASSFTGHLNTEAFF. The CDR3 DNA follows: TGTGCCAGCAGTTTTACGGGACACTTGAACACTGAAGCTTTCTTT.

The gene calls are TRBV7-6 and TRBJ2-3; 12 bases align to TRBD2. Germline V gene data show CDR1 as SGHVS and CDR2 as FNYEAQ. Trimming at V came to 5 bases and at J to 1 base, leaving 4 bases not matched to a gene. This CDR3 is 16 amino acids long. For the CDR3, the DNA is TGTGCCAGCAGCCACCGACTAGCGGGGGGCACAGATACGCAGTATTTT. Translation gives CASSHRLAGGTDTQYF. The variable domain in full, completed from reference TRBV7-6 and TRBJ2-3, reads GAGVSQSPRYKVTKRGQDVALRCDPISGHVSLYWYRQALGQGPEFLTYFNYEAQQDKSGLPNDRFSAERPEGSISTLTIQRTEQRDSAMYRCASSHRLAGGTDTQYFGPGTRLTVL.

This clonotype was observed many times. The rearrangement links TRBV4-1 to TRBJ2-7, with 11 bases fitting TRBD1. After removal of 2 bases from V and 3 bases from J, the junction contained 6 bases not matched to a gene. The CDR3 length is 16 residues. Germline V lookup: CDR1 MGHRA, CDR2 YSYEKL. The CDR3 reads CASSQSPGQGVYEQYF. CDR3 coding DNA: TGCGCCAGCAGCCAAAGCCCGGGACAGGGGGTCTACGAGCAGTACTTC.

This clonotype came up a few times. The genes are TRBV11-1 and TRBJ1-1; D uncertain. This CDR3 comprises 14 residues. Trimming left V 3 bases short and J 1 base short, with 9 bases between. From germline, CDR1 is SGHAT and CDR2 FQDESV (reference sequence). CDR3: CASSFEDGNTEAFF. CDR3 nucleotides: TGTGCCAGCAGCTTTGAGGATGGGAACACTGAAGCTTTCTTT.

This clonotype showed up just a few times. The chain uses TRBV24-1 and TRBJ1-5; D is uncertain. The CDR3 extends over 13 amino acids. Per the germline V gene, CDR1 is KGHDR and CDR2 is SFDVKD. The germline V and J ends were trimmed by 4 bases and 6 bases, with 9 bases remaining between them. The CDR3 nucleotides read TGTGCCACCAGTGAACGGGGTGGTCAGCCCCAGCATTTT. Translated: CATSERGGQPQHF.

DNA of the CDR3: TGCGCCAGCAGCCAAGAAGGGTTGGGGGTCGGGTCCTACGAGCAGTACTTC. This codes for CASSQEGLGVGSYEQYF. This chain joins TRBV4-3 and TRBJ2-7, with D perhaps matching TRBD1 or TRBD2 (5 bases each). The CDR3 consists of 17 residues. V was shortened by 0 bases and J by 1 base, with 16 bases between the two germline ends. Germline lookup yields CDR1 LGHNA and CDR2 YSLEER.

The V and J genes are TRBV20-1 and TRBJ2-7, with 8 bases identical to TRBD2. The V gene end was trimmed by 4 bases and the J gene end by 5 bases; junction bases not matched to a gene: 22. The length of the CDR3 is 18 residues. Germline CDR1 DFQATT, CDR2 SNEGSKA (reference sequence). CDR3 DNA: TGCAGTGCTATGATAAGGAATCAAGAGCGGGGGCGGGGCGACGAGCAGTACTTC. It specifies CSAMIRNQERGRGDEQYF.